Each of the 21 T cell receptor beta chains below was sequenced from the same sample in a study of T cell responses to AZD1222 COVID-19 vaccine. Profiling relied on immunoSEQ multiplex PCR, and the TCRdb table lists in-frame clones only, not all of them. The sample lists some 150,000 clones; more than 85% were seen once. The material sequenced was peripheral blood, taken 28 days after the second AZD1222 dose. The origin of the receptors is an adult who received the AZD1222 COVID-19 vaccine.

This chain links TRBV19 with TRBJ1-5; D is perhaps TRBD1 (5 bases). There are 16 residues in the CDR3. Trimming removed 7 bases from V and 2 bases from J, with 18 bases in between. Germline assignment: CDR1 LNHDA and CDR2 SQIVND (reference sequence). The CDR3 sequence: CASKPGTILGNQPQHF. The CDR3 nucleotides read TGTGCCAGTAAGCCCGGGACGATTTTAGGCAATCAGCCCCAGCATTTT. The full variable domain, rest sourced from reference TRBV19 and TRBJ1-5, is DGGITQSPKYLFRKEGQNVTLSCEQNLNHDAMYWYRQDPGQGLRLIYYSQIVNDFQKGDIAEGYSVSREKKESFPLTVTSAQKNPTAFYLCASKPGTILGNQPQHFGDGTRLSIL.

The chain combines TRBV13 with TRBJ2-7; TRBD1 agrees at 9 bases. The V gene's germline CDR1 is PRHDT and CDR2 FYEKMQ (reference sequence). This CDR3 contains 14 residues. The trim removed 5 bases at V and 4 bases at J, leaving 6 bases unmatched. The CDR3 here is CASSPDRGGYEQYF. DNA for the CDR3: TGTGCCAGCAGCCCCGACAGGGGGGGGTACGAGCAGTACTTC.

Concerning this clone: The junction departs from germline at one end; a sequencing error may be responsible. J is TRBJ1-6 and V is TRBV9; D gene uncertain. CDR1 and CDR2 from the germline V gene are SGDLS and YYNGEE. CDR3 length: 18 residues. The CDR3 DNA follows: TGTGCCAGCAGCGTAGGGATAGGAGTGAGCTCCTATAATTCACCCCCCCACTTT. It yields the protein CASSVGIGVSSYNSPPHF.

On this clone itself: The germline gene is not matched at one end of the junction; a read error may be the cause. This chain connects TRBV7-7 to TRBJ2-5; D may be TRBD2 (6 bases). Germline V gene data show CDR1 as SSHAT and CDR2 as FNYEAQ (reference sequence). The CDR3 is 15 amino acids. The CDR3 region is CASSLRAGREETQYF. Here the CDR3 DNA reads TGTGCTAGCAGCTTGAGGGCGGGACGAGAGGAGACCCAGTACTTC.

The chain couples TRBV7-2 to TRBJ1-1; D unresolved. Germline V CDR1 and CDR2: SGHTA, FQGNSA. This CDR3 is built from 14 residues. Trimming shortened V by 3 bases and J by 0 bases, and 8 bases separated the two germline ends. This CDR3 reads CASSFEYLNTEAFF. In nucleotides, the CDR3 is TGTGCCAGCAGCTTTGAGTATTTGAACACTGAAGCTTTCTTT.

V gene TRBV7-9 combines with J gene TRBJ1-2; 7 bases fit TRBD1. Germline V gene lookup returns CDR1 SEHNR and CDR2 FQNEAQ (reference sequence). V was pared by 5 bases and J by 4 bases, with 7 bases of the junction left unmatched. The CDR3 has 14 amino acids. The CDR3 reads CASSVTGLGYGYTF. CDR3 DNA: TGTGCCAGCAGCGTGACAGGGTTGGGCTATGGCTACACCTTC.

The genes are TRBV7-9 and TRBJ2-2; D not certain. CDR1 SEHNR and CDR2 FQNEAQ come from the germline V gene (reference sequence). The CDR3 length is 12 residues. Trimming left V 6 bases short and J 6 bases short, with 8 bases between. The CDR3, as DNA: TGTGCCAGCAGGTTGGGCGCCGGGGAGCTGTTTTTT. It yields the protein CASRLGAGELFF.

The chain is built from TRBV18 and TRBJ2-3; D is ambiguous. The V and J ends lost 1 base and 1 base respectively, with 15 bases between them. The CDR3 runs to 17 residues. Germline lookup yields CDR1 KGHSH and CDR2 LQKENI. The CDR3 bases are TGTGCCAGCTCACCACAATCTAGAACTCACGGCACAGATACGCAGTATTTT. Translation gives CASSPQSRTHGTDTQYF.

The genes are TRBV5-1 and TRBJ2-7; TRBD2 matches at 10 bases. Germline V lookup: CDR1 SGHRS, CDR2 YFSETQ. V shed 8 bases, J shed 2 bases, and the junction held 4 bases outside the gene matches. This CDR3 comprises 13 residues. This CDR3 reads CASRLAGPYEQYF. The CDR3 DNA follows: TGCGCCAGTCGACTAGCGGGCCCCTACGAGCAGTACTTC.

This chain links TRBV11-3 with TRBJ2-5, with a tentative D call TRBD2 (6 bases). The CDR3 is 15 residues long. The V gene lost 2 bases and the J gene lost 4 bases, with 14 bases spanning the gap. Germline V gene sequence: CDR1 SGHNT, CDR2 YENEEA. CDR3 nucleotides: TGTGCCAGCAGCTTATACGCGGGATTGGCAGAGACCCAGTACTTC. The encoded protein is CASSLYAGLAETQYF.

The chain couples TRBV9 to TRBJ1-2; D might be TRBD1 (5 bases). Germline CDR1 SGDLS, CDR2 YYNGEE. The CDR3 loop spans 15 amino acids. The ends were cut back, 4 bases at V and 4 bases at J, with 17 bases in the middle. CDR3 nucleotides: TGTGCCAGCAGCCCCGTCGGGGGACCCACCTATGGCTACACCTTC. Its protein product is CASSPVGGPTYGYTF.

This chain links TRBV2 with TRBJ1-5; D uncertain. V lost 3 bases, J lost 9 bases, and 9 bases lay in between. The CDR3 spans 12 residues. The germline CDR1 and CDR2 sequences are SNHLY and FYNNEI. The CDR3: CASSEIPLPQHF. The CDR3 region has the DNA TGTGCCAGCAGTGAGATACCCCTGCCCCAGCATTTT.

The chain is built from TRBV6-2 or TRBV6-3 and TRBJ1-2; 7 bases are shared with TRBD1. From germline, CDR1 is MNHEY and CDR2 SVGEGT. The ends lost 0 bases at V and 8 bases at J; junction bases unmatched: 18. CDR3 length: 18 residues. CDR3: CASSYSKGLHRGTWGYTF. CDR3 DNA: TGTGCCAGCAGTTACTCGAAGGGTCTGCACAGGGGAACATGGGGCTACACCTTC.

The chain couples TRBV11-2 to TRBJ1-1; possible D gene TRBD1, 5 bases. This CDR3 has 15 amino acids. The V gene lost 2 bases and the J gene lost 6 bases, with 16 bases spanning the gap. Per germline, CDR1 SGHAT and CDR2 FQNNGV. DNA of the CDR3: TGTGCCAGCAGCTTAACGCCGGACATCTCCGCTGAAGCTTTCTTT. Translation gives CASSLTPDISAEAFF.

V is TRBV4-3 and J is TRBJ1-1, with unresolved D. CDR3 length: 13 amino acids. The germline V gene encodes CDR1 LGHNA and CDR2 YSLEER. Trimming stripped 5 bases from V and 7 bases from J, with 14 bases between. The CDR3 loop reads CASSSTPGSEAFF. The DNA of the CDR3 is TGCGCCAGCAGCTCTACCCCGGGTAGTGAAGCTTTCTTT.

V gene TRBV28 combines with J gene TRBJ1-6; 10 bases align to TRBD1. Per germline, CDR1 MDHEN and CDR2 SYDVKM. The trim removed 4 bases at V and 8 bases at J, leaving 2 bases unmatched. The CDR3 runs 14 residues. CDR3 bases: TGTGCCAGCAGTTCCGGACAGGGGGATTCACCCCTCCACTTT. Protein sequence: CASSSGQGDSPLHF.

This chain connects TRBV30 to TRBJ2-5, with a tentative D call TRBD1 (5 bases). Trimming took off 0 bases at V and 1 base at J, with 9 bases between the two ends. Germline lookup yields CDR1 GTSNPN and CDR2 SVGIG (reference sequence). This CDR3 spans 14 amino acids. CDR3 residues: CAWSVQATQETQYF. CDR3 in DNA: TGTGCCTGGAGTGTACAGGCAACCCAAGAGACCCAGTACTTC.

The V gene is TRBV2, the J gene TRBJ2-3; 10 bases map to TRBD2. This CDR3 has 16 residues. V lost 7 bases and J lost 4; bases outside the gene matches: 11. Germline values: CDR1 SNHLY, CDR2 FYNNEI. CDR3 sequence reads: CASKIHLAGAADTQYF. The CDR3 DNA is TGTGCCAGCAAGATTCACCTAGCGGGAGCGGCAGATACGCAGTATTTT.

Here the CDR3 reads CASSLETGNYGYTF. CDR3 nucleotide sequence: TGCGCCAGCAGCTTAGAGACAGGGAACTATGGCTACACCTTC. The chain couples TRBV5-1 to TRBJ1-2; 7 bases are a match to TRBD1. CDR3 length equals 14 residues. Germline trimming cut 2 bases from V and 2 bases from J; bases unmatched to any gene: 3. Germline CDR1 SGHRS, CDR2 YFSETQ.

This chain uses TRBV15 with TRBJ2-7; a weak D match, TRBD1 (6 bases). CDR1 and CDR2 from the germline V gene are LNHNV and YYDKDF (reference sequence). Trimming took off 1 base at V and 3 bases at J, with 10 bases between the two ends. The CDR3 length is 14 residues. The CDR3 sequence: CATSRVVRGYEQYF. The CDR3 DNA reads TGTGCCACCAGCAGAGTGGTCAGGGGCTACGAGCAGTACTTC.

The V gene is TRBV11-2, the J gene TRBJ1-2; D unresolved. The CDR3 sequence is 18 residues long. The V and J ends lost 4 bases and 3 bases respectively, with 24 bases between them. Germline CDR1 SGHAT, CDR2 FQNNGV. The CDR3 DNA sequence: TGTGCCAGCAGCTCTCTAAGCGGCGGAGGGAACGTTTACTATGGCTACACCTTC. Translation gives CASSSLSGGGNVYYGYTF.